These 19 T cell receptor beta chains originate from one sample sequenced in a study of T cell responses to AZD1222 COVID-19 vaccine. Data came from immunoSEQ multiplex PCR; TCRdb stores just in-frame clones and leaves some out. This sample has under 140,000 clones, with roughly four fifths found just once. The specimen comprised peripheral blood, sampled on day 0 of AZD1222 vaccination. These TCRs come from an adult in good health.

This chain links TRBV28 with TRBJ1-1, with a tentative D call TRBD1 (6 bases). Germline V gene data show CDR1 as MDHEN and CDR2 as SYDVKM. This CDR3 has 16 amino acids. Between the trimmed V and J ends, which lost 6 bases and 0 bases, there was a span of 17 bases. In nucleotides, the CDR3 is TGTGCCAGCAGCCTCGGGGGACAAAGAATGAACACTGAAGCTTTCTTT. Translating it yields CASSLGGQRMNTEAFF. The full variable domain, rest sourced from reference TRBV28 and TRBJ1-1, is DVKVTQSSRYLVKRTGEKVFLECVQDMDHENMFWYRQDPGLGLRLIYFSYDVKMKEKGDIPEGYSVSREKKERFSLILESASTNQTSMYLCASSLGGQRMNTEAFFGQGTRLTVV.

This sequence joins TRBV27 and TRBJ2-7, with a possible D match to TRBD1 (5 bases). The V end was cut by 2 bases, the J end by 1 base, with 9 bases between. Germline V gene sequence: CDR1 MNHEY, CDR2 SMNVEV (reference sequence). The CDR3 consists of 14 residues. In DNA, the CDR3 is TGTGCCAGCAGTTTAACCCGACAGTCCTACGAGCAGTACTTC. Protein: CASSLTRQSYEQYF.

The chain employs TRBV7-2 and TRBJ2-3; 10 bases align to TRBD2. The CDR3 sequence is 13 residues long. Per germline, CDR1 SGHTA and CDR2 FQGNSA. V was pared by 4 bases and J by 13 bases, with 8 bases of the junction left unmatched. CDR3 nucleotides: TGTGCCAGCAGCTCGACAGCGGGGGGGCTCGAGTATTTT. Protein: CASSSTAGGLEYF. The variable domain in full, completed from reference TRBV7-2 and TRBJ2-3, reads GAGVSQSPSNKVTEKGKDVELRCDPISGHTALYWYRQSLGQGLEFLIYFQGNSAPDKSGLPSDRFSAERTGGSVSTLTIQRTQQEDSAVYLCASSSTAGGLEYFGPGTRLTVL.

The CDR3 bases are TGTGCCAGCAGCCGCAGGAACCCTAGCACAGATACGCAGTATTTT. This sequence encodes CASSRRNPSTDTQYF. The chain recombines TRBV6-2 or TRBV6-3 with TRBJ2-3, with D unclear. Germline V gene lookup returns CDR1 MNHEY and CDR2 SVGEGT. The CDR3 runs 15 residues. Trimming cost V 6 bases and J 0 bases, with 13 bases left between them.

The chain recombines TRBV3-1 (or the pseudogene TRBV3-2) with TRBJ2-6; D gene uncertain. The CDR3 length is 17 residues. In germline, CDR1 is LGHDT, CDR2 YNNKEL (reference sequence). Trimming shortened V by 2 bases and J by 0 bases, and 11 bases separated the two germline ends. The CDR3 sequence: CASSQYRLRSGANVLTF. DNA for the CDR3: TGTGCCAGCAGCCAATATCGTCTGCGCTCTGGGGCCAACGTCCTGACTTTC.

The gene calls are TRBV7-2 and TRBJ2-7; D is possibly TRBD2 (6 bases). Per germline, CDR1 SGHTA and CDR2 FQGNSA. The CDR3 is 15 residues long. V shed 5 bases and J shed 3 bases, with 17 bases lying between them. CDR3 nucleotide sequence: TGTGCCAGCAGCCCCCCGAGCGGGTCGGTCTACGAGCAGTACTTC. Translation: CASSPPSGSVYEQYF.

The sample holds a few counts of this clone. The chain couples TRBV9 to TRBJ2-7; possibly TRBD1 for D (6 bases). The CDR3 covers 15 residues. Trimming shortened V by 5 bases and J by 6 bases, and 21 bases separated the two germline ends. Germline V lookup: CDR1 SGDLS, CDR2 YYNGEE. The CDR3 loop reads CASSRDPGVVAEQYF. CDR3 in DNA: TGTGCCAGCAGTAGGGATCCAGGGGTTGTGGCCGAGCAGTACTTC. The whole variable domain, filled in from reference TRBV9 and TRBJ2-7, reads DSGVTQTPKHLITATGQRVTLRCSPRSGDLSVYWYQQSLDQGLQFLIQYYNGEERAKGNILERFSAQQFPDLHSELNLSSLELGDSALYFCASSRDPGVVAEQYFGPGTRLTVT.

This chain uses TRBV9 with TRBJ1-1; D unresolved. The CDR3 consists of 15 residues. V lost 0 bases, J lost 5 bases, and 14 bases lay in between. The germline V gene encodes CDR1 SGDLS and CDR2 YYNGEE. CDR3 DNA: TGTGCCAGCAGCGTAGTTTCCTCGGTGGGTACTGAAGCTTTCTTT. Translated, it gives CASSVVSSVGTEAFF.

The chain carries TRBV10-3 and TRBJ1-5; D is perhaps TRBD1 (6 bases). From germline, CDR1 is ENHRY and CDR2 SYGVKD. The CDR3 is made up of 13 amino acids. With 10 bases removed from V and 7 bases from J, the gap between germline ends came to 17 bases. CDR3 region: CASVQGLEQPQHF. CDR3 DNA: TGTGCCAGTGTACAGGGCCTGGAGCAGCCCCAGCATTTT.

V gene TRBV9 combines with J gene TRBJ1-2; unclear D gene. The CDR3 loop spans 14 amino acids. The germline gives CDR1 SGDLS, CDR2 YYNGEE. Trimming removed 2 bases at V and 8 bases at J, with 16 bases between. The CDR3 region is CASSVAFASSGYTF. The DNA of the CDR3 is TGTGCCAGCAGCGTCGCATTCGCATCATCCGGCTACACCTTC.

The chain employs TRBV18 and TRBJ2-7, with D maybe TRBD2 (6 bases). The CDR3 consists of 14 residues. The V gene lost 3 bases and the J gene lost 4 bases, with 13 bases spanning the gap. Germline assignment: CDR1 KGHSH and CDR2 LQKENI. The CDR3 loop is CASSPPEGRYEQYF. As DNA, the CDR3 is TGTGCCAGCTCACCGCCGGAGGGCCGATACGAGCAGTACTTC.

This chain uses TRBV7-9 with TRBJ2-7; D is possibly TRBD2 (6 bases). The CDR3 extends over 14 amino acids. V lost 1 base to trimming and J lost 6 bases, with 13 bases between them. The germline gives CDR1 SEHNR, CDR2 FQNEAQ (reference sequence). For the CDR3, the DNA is TGTGCCAGCAGCTTAGAGCCGGGGAGGCTCGAGCAGTACTTC. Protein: CASSLEPGRLEQYF.

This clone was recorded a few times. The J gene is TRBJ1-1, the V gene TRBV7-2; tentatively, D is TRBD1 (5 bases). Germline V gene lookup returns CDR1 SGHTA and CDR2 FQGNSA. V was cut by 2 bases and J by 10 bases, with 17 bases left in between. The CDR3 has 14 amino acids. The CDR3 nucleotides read TGTGCCAGCAGCTTAATGTATGGGGGATTCGGAGCTTTCTTT. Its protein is CASSLMYGGFGAFF.

The CDR3 protein is CASSYSRDSYNEQFF. DNA for the CDR3: TGTGCCAGCAGTTACTCCAGGGACAGCTACAATGAGCAGTTCTTC. The chain has TRBV6-5 and TRBJ2-1; 7 bases line up with TRBD1. Germline V gene sequence: CDR1 MNHEY, CDR2 SVGAGI. Trimming removed 0 bases from V and 3 bases from J; junction bases left unmatched: 2. The length of the CDR3 is 15 residues.

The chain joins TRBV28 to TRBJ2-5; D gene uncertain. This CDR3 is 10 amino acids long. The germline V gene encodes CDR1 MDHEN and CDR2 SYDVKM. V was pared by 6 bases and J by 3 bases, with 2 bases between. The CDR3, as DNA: TGTGCCAGCAGAAAAGAGACCCAGTACTTC. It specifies CASRKETQYF.

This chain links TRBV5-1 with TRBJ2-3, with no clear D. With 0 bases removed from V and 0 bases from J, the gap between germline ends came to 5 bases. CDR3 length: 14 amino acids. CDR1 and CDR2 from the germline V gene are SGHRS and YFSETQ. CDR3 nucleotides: TGCGCCAGCAGCTTGGGCCCTAGCACAGATACGCAGTATTTT. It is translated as CASSLGPSTDTQYF.

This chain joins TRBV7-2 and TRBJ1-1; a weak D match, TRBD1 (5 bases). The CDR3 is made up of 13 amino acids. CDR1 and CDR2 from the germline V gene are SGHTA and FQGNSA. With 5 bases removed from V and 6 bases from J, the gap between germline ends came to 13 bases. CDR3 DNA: TGTGCCAGCAGCCGTAGGCAGGGCTCTGAAGCTTTCTTT. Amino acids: CASSRRQGSEAFF.

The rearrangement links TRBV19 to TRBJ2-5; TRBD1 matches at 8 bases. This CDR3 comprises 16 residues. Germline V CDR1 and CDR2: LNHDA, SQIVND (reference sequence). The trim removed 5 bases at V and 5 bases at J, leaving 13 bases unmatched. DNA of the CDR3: TGTGCCAGTAGTCATAGGGGTCAGGGGGCGCGGGAGACCCAGTACTTC. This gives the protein CASSHRGQGARETQYF. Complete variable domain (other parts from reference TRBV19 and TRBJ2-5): DGGITQSPKYLFRKEGQNVTLSCEQNLNHDAMYWYRQDPGQGLRLIYYSQIVNDFQKGDIAEGYSVSREKKESFPLTVTSAQKNPTAFYLCASSHRGQGARETQYFGPGTRLLVL.

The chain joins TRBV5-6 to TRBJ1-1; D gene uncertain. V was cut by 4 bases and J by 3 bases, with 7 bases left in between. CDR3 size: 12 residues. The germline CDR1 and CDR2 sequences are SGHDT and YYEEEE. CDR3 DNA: TGTGCCAGCAGCCTTACTGACACTGAAGCTTTCTTT. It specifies CASSLTDTEAFF. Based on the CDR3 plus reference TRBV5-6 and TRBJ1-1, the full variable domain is DAGVTQSPTHLIKTRGQQVTLRCSPKSGHDTVSWYQQALGQGPQFIFQYYEEEERQRGNFPDRFSGHQFPNYSSELNVNALLLGDSALYLCASSLTDTEAFFGQGTRLTVV.